The rows below give T cell receptor beta chains drawn from one sample of a study of blood T cells in healthy people across ages. TCRdb analysed the 5' RACE reads with MiXCR anew, one entry per CDR3 protein. The sample holds 910,000 or so distinct CDR3 sequences, 51% seen once. Material: blood. These receptors all stem from a woman in her fifties or sixties in good health. Both conserved end residues are part of each CDR3.

>TRBV4-1|TRBJ2-1
CASSQVVGLALYEQFF
>TRBV6-5|TRBJ2-7
CASRGMGFYEQYF
>TRBV27|-
CASSLWTGETQYF
>TRBV30|TRBJ1-2
CAWSSPGIPSNYGYTF
>TRBV6-5|TRBJ2-5
CASSYTDRGQETQYF
>TRBV29-1|TRBJ1-1
CSVGSGAGTEAFF
>TRBV7-3|TRBJ1-5
CASSPNRGQPQHF
>TRBV27|TRBJ2-7
CASSPRLATYEQYF
>TRBV4-1|TRBJ2-5
CASSQVTTKRTQYF
>TRBV7-2|TRBJ2-7
CASSLASGRTSYEQYF
>TRBV5-1|TRBJ1-1
CASSSSGTGTGVAFF
>TRBV4-1|TRBJ1-4
CASSHGREVFF
>TRBV2|TRBJ2-7
CASIPPGLTSREQYF
>TRBV4-1|TRBJ2-5
CASSQGMLAQYQETQYF
>TRBV20-1|TRBJ2-5
CSAKREALVLETQYF
>TRBV10-3|TRBJ2-5
CAISGIGADEQYF
>TRBV5-1|TRBJ2-1
CASSLRAAGTSGRNEQFF
>TRBV7-8|TRBJ2-1
CASSLSSVGEQFF
>TRBV9|TRBJ1-2
CASSVTAGTRGYGYTF
>TRBV20-1|TRBJ2-5
CSPREGETQYF
>TRBV5-1|TRBJ2-7
CASSSGVLEEQYF
>TRBV5-1|TRBJ2-5
CASSLGRGPVTQYF
>TRBV20-1|TRBJ2-7
CSAPPAGSSYEQYF
>TRBV5-1|TRBJ2-5
CASSLAEGRKTQYF
>TRBV7-9|TRBJ2-1
CASSSPVAGAYNEQFF
>TRBV11-2|TRBJ2-7
CASSAKGLAGAYEQYF
>TRBV7-9|TRBJ2-1
CASSSTTGVILNEQFF
>TRBV20-1|TRBJ2-1
CSAGEDRHEQFF
>TRBV4-2|-
CASSQDSQGATEQYF
>TRBV6-5|TRBJ2-1
CASSYTPLGNEQFF
>TRBV10-3|TRBJ2-3
CAAGSTGPTEDTQYF
>TRBV18|TRBJ1-2
CATSQDKYGYTF
>TRBV7-2|TRBJ2-5
CASSYRRSPRTQYF
>TRBV29-1|TRBJ2-1
CSALAGSYNEQFF
>TRBV11-1|TRBJ1-2
CASSLGDREYILYGYTF
>TRBV12-3/TRBV12-4|TRBJ2-7
CASSFGPGANEQYF
>TRBV20-1|TRBJ1-2
CSARDWPALRGYTF
>TRBV6-2/TRBV6-3|TRBJ2-7
CASRSTGAPYEQYF
>TRBV21-1|TRBJ2-5
CASRKQGFYQETQYF
>TRBV3-1|-
CASSQGLAGGLYEQYF
>TRBV7-3|TRBJ2-5
CASSQSDRGTEHYF
>TRBV5-1|TRBJ2-1
CASSPKLGGLDEQFF
>TRBV19|TRBJ2-7
CASSRPGQYYEQYF
>TRBV20-1|TRBJ2-1
CSASILAGYNEQFF
>TRBV29-1|TRBJ2-3
CSVGVREGQYF
>TRBV6-5|TRBJ1-5
CASSSHPAGGIGQPQHF
>TRBV18|TRBJ1-2
CASYKGQTNYGYTF
>TRBV29-1|TRBJ2-2
CSAEGSTGELFF
>TRBV12-5|TRBJ2-3
CASGLVNGSHRRTQYF
>TRBV7-9|TRBJ1-4
CASSHGDRGRTNEKLFF
>TRBV5-1|TRBJ2-3
CASSLVYREGTDTQYF
>TRBV7-2|TRBJ1-5
CASGGNSNQPQHF
>TRBV4-1|-
CASSRQGTGTYEQYF
>TRBV19|TRBJ2-5
CASRDHLDSREQYF
>TRBV7-9|TRBJ2-7
CASSSTTSGGYEQYF